A single sample is the source of the 9 T cell receptor beta chains below, sequenced in a study of CD8 T cells in Susac syndrome (dated by TCRdb to the late 2010s). Libraries were prepared through the immunoSEQ multiplex PCR assay. RNA was extracted using the RNeasy kit, and about 0.45 to 1 ug of the RNA was reverse transcribed with random hexamers. The public reads were quality trimmed at Q25 with fastp and then assembled into clones with MiXCR by TCRdb, keeping productive beta chains. Entries that share a CDR3 protein sequence are merged under the most common genes and DNA. The sample table contains 70,000 to 100,000 distinct CDR3 sequences; only one count was recorded for roughly 96% of them. About 0.39% of the sample is held by the ten biggest clonotypes. The source material was CD8+ T cells from PBMCs. The source of these receptors is a human donor with Susac syndrome.

The J gene is TRBJ2-7, the V gene TRBV7-9, with 10 bases matching TRBD2. This CDR3 region has 18 residues. Unmatched junction bases numbered 16, after V lost 5 bases and J lost 3 bases. The V gene's germline CDR1 is SEHNR and CDR2 FQNEAQ (reference sequence). CDR3 DNA: TGTGCCAGCAGCCCGGCCAGTTCTAGCGGGAGTCGATTCTACGAGCAGTACTTC. Translated, it gives CASSPASSSGSRFYEQYF.

The chain combines TRBV5-6 with TRBJ2-1; D possibly matches TRBD1 or TRBD2 (5 bases each). V lost 4 bases to trimming and J lost 1 base, with 18 bases between them. Germline V lookup: CDR1 SGHDT, CDR2 YYEEEE. This CDR3 has 17 amino acids. CDR3 DNA: TGTGCCAGCAGCGCTGAGGGGTTTGGCAGGTCCTACAATGAGCAGTTCTTC. Translating it yields CASSAEGFGRSYNEQFF.

This chain links TRBV12-3 or TRBV12-4 with TRBJ2-3; D is ambiguous. The CDR3 is 12 amino acids. V lost 7 bases, J lost 1 base, and 6 bases lay in between. This CDR3 reads CASMVGTDTQYF. The CDR3 nucleotides read TGTGCCAGCATGGTGGGCACAGATACGCAGTATTTT.

This clonotype was recorded only once. The chain recombines TRBV6-2 or TRBV6-3 with TRBJ2-3, with D possibly TRBD1 on 5 matching bases. The ends were cut back, 10 bases at V and 2 bases at J, with 13 bases in the middle. The germline V gene encodes CDR1 MNHEY and CDR2 SVGEGT. This CDR3 is 13 amino acids long. This chain's CDR3 is CATGRTNTDTQYF. CDR3 nucleotide sequence: TGTGCCACCGGACGGACAAACACAGATACGCAGTATTTT.

The rearrangement uses TRBV20-1 and TRBJ2-1; D is possibly TRBD1 (5 bases). The CDR3 consists of 13 residues. Germline CDR1 DFQATT, CDR2 SNEGSKA (reference sequence). Trimming removed 3 bases from V and 6 bases from J, with 12 bases in between. The CDR3 region is CSARVGRRNEQFF. CDR3 DNA sequence: TGCAGTGCTAGGGTGGGGCGACGCAATGAGCAGTTCTTC.

V is TRBV20-1 and J is TRBJ2-1, with TRBD2 matching 13 bases. V lost 3 bases to trimming and J lost 9 bases; unmatched junction nucleotides: 8. The CDR3 spans 15 residues. Germline V CDR1 and CDR2: DFQATT, SNEGSKA (reference sequence). The CDR3 coding sequence is TGCAGTGCTAGTCCTGGGACTAGCGGGATCGGTGAGCAGTTCTTC. Its protein product is CSASPGTSGIGEQFF.

This chain links TRBV9 with TRBJ1-6, with 9 nucleotides matching TRBD1. CDR1 is SGDLS, CDR2 YYNGEE, per germline. V shed 3 bases and J 9 bases; nucleotides not matched to a gene: 4. This CDR3 spans 14 amino acids. CDR3 nucleotide sequence: TGTGCCAGCAGCGGGACAGGGGCTAGTTCACCCCTCCACTTT. Translated, it gives CASSGTGASSPLHF.

This chain connects TRBV9 to TRBJ2-1; possibly TRBD1 or TRBD2 for D (5 bases each). The CDR3 has 15 amino acids. Germline V gives CDR1 SGDLS, CDR2 YYNGEE. Trimming left V 5 bases short and J 3 bases short, with 15 bases between. For the CDR3, the DNA is TGTGCCAGCAGTGCACCGGTGGGGGACTACAATGAGCAGTTCTTC. Translation: CASSAPVGDYNEQFF.

CDR3 sequence: CASTSRPGQTLYGYTF. CDR3 bases: TGTGCCAGCACCTCAAGACCCGGACAGACTCTCTATGGCTACACCTTC. V gene TRBV7-9 combines with J gene TRBJ1-2, with TRBD1 as a possible D gene (6 bases). This CDR3 is 16 amino acids long. CDR1 is SEHNR, CDR2 FQNEAQ, per germline (reference sequence). With 7 bases removed from V and 4 bases from J, the gap between germline ends came to 22 bases.